This T cell receptor (beta chain) was captured in a study of shared clonotypes between healthy human individuals. The table came from immunoSEQ multiplex PCR; TCRdb's copy has only in-frame clones and leaves some out. The repertoire includes a few million clones, almost 96% of them detected once, and about 0.13% sits in the top ten. Worth noting for this clone: This CDR3 is also generated by other DNA sequences in the sample.

The length of the CDR3 is 14 residues. Germline V gene data show CDR1 as SEHNR and CDR2 as FQNEAQ (reference sequence). V dropped 1 base and J dropped 1 base, with 7 bases sitting between them. The receptor was derived from a man between 18 and 29 years old in good health. Material for sequencing was naive CD4+ T cells sorted from blood. Subset specified: CD45RA+ positively selected. The chain joins TRBV7-9 to TRBJ1-1; D is perhaps TRBD1 (6 bases). The CDR3 coding sequence is TGTGCCAGCAGCTTAGGACAGGCGAACACTGAAGCTTTCTTT. Translation: CASSLGQANTEAFF.